This is a list of T cell receptor beta chains from one sample in a study of T cells in Graves' hyperthyroidism and ophthalmopathy. From the multiplex PCR reads, TCRdb called clonotypes with MiXCR, one entry per CDR3 protein. Among roughly 700,000 distinct CDR3 sequences, roughly 15% were seen once, and the ten largest hold roughly 10%. The sample was blood. The receptor set was obtained from a woman younger than 30 with Graves' hyperthyroidism. Each CDR3 is given with its conserved first and last residue. Fields, in order: clone size, J gene, D gene, V gene, CDR3 DNA, CDR3 protein. A D gene is named only where the DNA matches it firmly. Clone size is not always given. Where it is, it says once, few, many or a class for expanded clones.

many | TRBJ2-4 | TRBD2 | TRBV30 | TGTGCCTGGAGTTACCTAGCGGGAGCGGACATTCAGTACTTC | CAWSYLAGADIQYF
many | TRBJ1-1 | NA | TRBV7-8 | TGTGCCAGCAGCCGAACGAACAGGGTTAGCACTGAAGCTTTCTTT | CASSRTNRVSTEAFF
many | TRBJ2-1 | TRBD2 | TRBV2 | TGTGCCAGCAGTCCCGGCGGACTAGCGGGACCAGACTCCTACAATGAGCAGTTCTTC | CASSPGGLAGPDSYNEQFF
NA | TRBJ2-7 | TRBD1 | TRBV11-2 | TGTGCCAGCAGCTTAGAGGACAGGATATCCTACGAGCAGTACTTC | CASSLEDRISYEQYF
NA | TRBJ2-7 | NA | TRBV4-3 | TGCGCCAGCAGCCCAGGGGTAGCCTCAGCCCTCTACGAGCAGTACTTC | CASSPGVASALYEQYF
many | TRBJ2-7 | NA | TRBV18 | TGTGCCAGCTCAAAAGGGGTCTACGAGCAGTACTTC | CASSKGVYEQYF
NA | TRBJ2-1 | TRBD2 | TRBV14 | TGTGCCAGCAGCCAAGGGTTTTTCGGACTAGCAAATGAGCAGTTCTTC | CASSQGFFGLANEQFF
many | TRBJ2-7 | TRBD2 | TRBV2 | TGTGCCAGCAGCGTTGGACTAGCGGAAAAAAACGAGCAGTACTTC | CASSVGLAEKNEQYF
few | TRBJ2-1 | NA | TRBV19 | TGTGCCAGTAGCCGAGCAGGAAATGAGCAGTTCTTC | CASSRAGNEQFF
many | TRBJ2-1 | TRBD2 | TRBV7-2 | TGTGCCAGCAGCCCCTTTGGGGATAGCGGGAAATTTGAGCAGTTCTTC | CASSPFGDSGKFEQFF
many | TRBJ1-1 | NA | TRBV28 | TGTGCCATCCAAGCAGTCAAGAACACTGAAGCTTTCTTT | CAIQAVKNTEAFF
NA | TRBJ2-2 | NA | TRBV25-1 | TGTGCCAGCAGTCGTTCGGGCCCCGGGGAGCTGTTTTTT | CASSRSGPGELFF
few | TRBJ2-5 | NA | TRBV27 | TGTGCCAGCGGAGGACAGTTGGAGACCCAGTACTTC | CASGGQLETQYF
few | TRBJ1-2 | NA | TRBV19 | TGTGCCAGTAGTAGCCGACAGTCCTCGGACTATGGCTACACCTTC | CASSSRQSSDYGYTF
NA | TRBJ2-3 | NA | TRBV14 | TGTGCCAGCAGCCAGACGGGAAGGGCAGATACGCAGTATTTT | CASSQTGRADTQYF
few | TRBJ1-5 | NA | TRBV4-2 | TGTGCCAGCAGCCGGACTGGGGGGGAGGGTGGTCAGCCCCAGCATTTT | CASSRTGGEGGQPQHF
many | TRBJ2-1 | NA | TRBV9 | TGTGCCAGCAGCGTAGGTCTACACAATGAGCAGTTCTTC | CASSVGLHNEQFF
NA | TRBJ1-2 | NA | TRBV28 | TGTGCCAGCAGTTTATTCGGGGGTTATGGCTACACCTTC | CASSLFGGYGYTF
NA | TRBJ2-2 | TRBD2 | TRBV7-3 | TGTGCCAGCAGCTCGGGACTAGCGGGAGGGCGGACCGGGGAGCTGTTTTTT | CASSSGLAGGRTGELFF
many | TRBJ2-1 | NA | TRBV2 | TGTGCCAGCAGTGGATCCGGGAGATCCTACAATGAGCAGTTCTTC | CASSGSGRSYNEQFF
many | TRBJ2-1 | NA | TRBV13 | TGTGCCAGCAGCAGTCGCGACCCCTGGCCCAATGAGCAGTTCTTC | CASSSRDPWPNEQFF
NA | TRBJ2-2 | NA | TRBV6-2/TRBV6-3 | TGTGCCAGCAGTTCGCACAGGGATACGAACACCGGGGAGCTGTTTTTT | CASSSHRDTNTGELFF
few | TRBJ2-3 | TRBD2 | TRBV7-9 | TGTGCCAGCAGCTTATACCCAACTAGCGGGAGCAGCGATACGCAGTATTTT | CASSLYPTSGSSDTQYF
NA | TRBJ2-3 | TRBD2 | TRBV9 | TGTGCCAGCAGCTCCCCGGGACTAGCGGGAGGGGCAGATACGCAGTATTTT | CASSSPGLAGGADTQYF
many | TRBJ1-6 | NA | TRBV10-3 | TGTGCCATCAGTGTACAGCAGGGAGCTTCTGGGTCACCCCTCCACTTT | CAISVQQGASGSPLHF
NA | TRBJ2-1 | TRBD2 | TRBV30 | TGTGCCTGGAGTTCCGGGGATTTAGCGGGAGGGCCGTCCAATGAGCAGTTCTTC | CAWSSGDLAGGPSNEQFF
many | TRBJ2-3 | NA | TRBV29-1 | TGCAGCGTTGACCGCACAGATACGCAGTATTTT | CSVDRTDTQYF
many | TRBJ2-1 | TRBD1 | TRBV11-2 | TGTGCCAGCAGCTTCGGGACAGGAACTTACAATGAGCAGTTCTTC | CASSFGTGTYNEQFF
many | TRBJ2-1 | NA | TRBV11-2 | TGTGCCAGCAGCTTATCCCTGAGCTACAATGAGCAGTTCTTC | CASSLSLSYNEQFF
few | TRBJ1-3 | TRBD1 | TRBV27 | TGTGCCAGCAGTTTTACCGGGACAGGGAGAAACACCATATATTTT | CASSFTGTGRNTIYF
few | TRBJ2-3 | TRBD2 | TRBV5-5 | TGTGCCAGCAGCTTGGGGGCTAGCGGGACAAATACGCAGTATTTT | CASSLGASGTNTQYF
NA | TRBJ2-4 | NA | TRBV5-6 | TGTGCCAGCAGCTTGGGTTGGGCCGGAGACATTCAGTACTTC | CASSLGWAGDIQYF
NA | TRBJ2-7 | NA | TRBV27 | TGTGCCAGCAGCCCAATAGATAATACCTACGAGCAGTACTTC | CASSPIDNTYEQYF
NA | TRBJ2-1 | NA | TRBV14 | TGTGCCAGCAGCCCCCCCCCGGGGACGTACTCCTACAATGAGCAGTTCTTC | CASSPPPGTYSYNEQFF
NA | TRBJ2-1 | NA | TRBV27 | TGTGCCAGCAGTCGTTTAGACCTGTCCTACAATGAGCAGTTCTTC | CASSRLDLSYNEQFF